This T cell receptor beta chain was captured by sequencing in a study of immune heterogeneity within non-small cell lung tumors. Study results and limitations: Different patients shared few of their high-frequency T-cell receptor beta clonotypes. Recurrence of identical dominant CDR3 beta clonotypes was observed across tumor sites within a patient, alongside site-unique high-frequency clones.

The template for each sample was approximately 600 ng of genomic DNA, which had been extracted from bulk tumor tissue. Multiple biopsies spaced far apart were taken from each primary tumor during surgery. These patients got curative surgery after being newly diagnosed with untreated non-small cell lung cancer. Newly diagnosed patients with non-small cell lung cancer who were having surgery with curative intent served as donors. This clonotype occurred a few times. What it binds is unknown. Germline values: CDR1 SGHRS, CDR2 YFSETQ. After removal of 2 bases from V and 8 bases from J, the junction contained 8 bases not matched to a gene. The CDR3 extends over 15 amino acids. For the TCR beta CDR3, multiplex PCR with 32 V and 13 J primers performed the amplification. TCRdb re-derived calls from the multiplex PCR reads in MiXCR, one entry per CDR3 protein. The sample contains 20,000 to 25,000 distinct CDR3 sequences, around 28% of which appear only once.

The V and J genes are TRBV5-1 and TRBJ2-7, with 12 positions matching TRBD2. The sequenced sample was lung tumor tissue. The sequence was obtained from a man aged 35 to 55 with non-small cell lung cancer. Written as DNA, the CDR3 is TGCGCCAGCAGCTTTGAACTAGCGGGAGGAACTAAGCAGTACTTC. Protein: CASSFELAGGTKQYF.